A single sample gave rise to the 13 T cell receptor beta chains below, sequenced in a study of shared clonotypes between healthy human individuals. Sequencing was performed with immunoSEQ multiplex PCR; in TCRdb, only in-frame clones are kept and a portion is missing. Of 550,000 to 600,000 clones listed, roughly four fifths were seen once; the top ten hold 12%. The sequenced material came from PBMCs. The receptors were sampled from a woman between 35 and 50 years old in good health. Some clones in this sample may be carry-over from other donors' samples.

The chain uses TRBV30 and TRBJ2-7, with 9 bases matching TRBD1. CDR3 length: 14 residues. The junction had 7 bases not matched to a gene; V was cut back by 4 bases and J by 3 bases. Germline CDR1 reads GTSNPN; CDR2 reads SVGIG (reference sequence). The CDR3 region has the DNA TGTGCCTGGAACGCTCCGGGACAGGGCTACGAGCAGTACTTC. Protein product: CAWNAPGQGYEQYF.

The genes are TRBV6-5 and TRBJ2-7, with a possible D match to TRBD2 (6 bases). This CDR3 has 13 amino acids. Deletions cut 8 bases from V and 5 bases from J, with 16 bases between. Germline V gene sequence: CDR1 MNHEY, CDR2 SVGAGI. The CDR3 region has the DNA TGTGCCAGCGGAATGGAGGGGCTGGACGAGCAGTACTTC. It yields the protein CASGMEGLDEQYF.

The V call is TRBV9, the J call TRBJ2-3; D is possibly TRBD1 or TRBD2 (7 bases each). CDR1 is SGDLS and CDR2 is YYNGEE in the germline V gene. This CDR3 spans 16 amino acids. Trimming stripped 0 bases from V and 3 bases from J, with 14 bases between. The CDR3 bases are TGTGCCAGCAGCGTAGGCAGGGGGGAGGGGACAGATACGCAGTATTTT. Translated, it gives CASSVGRGEGTDTQYF. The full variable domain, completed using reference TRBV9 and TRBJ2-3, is DSGVTQTPKHLITATGQRVTLRCSPRSGDLSVYWYQQSLDQGLQFLIQYYNGEERAKGNILERFSAQQFPDLHSELNLSSLELGDSALYFCASSVGRGEGTDTQYFGPGTRLTVL.

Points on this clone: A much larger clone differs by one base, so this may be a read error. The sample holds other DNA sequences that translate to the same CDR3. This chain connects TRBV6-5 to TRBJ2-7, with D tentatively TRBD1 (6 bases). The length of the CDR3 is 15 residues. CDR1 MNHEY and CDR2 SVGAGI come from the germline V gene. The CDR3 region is CASSYSFWGHYEQCF. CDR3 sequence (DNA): TGTGCCAGCAGTTACTCGTTTTGGGGGCACTACGAGCAGTGCTTC.

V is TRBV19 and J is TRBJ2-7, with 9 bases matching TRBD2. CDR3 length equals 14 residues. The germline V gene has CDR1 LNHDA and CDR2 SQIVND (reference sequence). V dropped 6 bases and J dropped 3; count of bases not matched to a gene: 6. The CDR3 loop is CASSRGRGIYEQYF. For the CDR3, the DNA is TGTGCCAGTAGCCGCGGGAGGGGGATCTACGAGCAGTACTTC.

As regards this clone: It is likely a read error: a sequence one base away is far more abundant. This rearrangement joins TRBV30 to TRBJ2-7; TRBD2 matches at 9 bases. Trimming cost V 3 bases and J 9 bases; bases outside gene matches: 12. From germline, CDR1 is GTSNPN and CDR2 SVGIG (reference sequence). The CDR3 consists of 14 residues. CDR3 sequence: CAWRPWREGRGQYF. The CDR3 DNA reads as TGTGCCTGGAGGCCCTGGCGGGAGGGCCGCGGGCAGTACTTC.

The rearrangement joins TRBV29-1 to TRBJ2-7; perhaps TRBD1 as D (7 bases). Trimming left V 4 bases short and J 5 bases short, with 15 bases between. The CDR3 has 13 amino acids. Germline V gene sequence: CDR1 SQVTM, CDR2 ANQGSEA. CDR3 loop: CSVGSDREDEQYF. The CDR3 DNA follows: TGCAGCGTTGGGAGCGACAGGGAGGACGAGCAGTACTTC.

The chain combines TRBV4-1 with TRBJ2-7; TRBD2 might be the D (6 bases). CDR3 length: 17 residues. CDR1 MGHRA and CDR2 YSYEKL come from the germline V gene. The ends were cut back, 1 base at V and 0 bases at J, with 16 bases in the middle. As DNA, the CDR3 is TGCGCCAGCAGCCAAGGGACGGGGCTCGGGGGCTCCTACGAGCAGTACTTC. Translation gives CASSQGTGLGGSYEQYF.

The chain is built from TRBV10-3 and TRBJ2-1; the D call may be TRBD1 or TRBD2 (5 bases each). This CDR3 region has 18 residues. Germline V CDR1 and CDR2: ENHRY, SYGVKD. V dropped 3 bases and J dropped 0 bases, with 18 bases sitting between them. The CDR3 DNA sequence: TGTGCCATCAGTGAACCCCCGGACACGGGGCCCTCCTACAATGAGCAGTTCTTC. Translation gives CAISEPPDTGPSYNEQFF.

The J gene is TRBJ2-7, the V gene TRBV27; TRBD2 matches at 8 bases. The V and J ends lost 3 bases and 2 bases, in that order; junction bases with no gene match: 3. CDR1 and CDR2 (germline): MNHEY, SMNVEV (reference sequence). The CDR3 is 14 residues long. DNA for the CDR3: TGTGCCAGCAGTTTTAAACTAGCGGCCTACGAGCAGTACTTC. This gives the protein CASSFKLAAYEQYF.

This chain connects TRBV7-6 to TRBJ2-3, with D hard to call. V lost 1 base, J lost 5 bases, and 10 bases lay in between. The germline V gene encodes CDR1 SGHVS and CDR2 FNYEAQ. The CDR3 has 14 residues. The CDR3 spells CASSLVAAGDTQYF. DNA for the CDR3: TGTGCCAGCAGCTTAGTGGCCGCCGGAGATACGCAGTATTTT.

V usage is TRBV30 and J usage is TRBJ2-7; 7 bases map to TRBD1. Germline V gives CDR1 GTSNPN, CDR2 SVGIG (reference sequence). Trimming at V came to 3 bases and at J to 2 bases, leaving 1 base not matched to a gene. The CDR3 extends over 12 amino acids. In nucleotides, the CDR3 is TGTGCCTGGAGACAGGGGACCTACGAGCAGTACTTC. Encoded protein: CAWRQGTYEQYF.

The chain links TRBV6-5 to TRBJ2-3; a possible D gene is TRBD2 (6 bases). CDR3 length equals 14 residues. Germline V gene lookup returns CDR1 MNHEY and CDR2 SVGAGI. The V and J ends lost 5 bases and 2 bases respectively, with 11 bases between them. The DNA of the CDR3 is TGTGCCAGCAGTCGGGGACTTTACACAGATACGCAGTATTTT. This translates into CASSRGLYTDTQYF.